The 14 T cell receptor beta chains listed next were all sequenced from one sample in a study of T cells after yellow fever vaccination. TCRdb reprocessed the 5' RACE reads with MiXCR, giving one entry per CDR3 protein. In the table there are 350,000 to 550,000 distinct CDR3 sequences, approximately 18% of which are singletons. This material consisted of PBMCs, taken before the yellow fever booster vaccination. These receptors originate from a man in his late teens or twenties who received the YFV17D yellow fever vaccine.

This clonotype came up a few times. This chain joins TRBV7-6 and TRBJ1-5; D may be TRBD1 (6 bases). This CDR3 contains 14 residues. Trimming cost V 5 bases and J 7 bases, with 15 bases left between them. Germline lookup yields CDR1 SGHVS and CDR2 FNYEAQ. CDR3 sequence reads: CASSRGGAGQPQHF. CDR3 DNA sequence: TGTGCCAGCAGCCGCGGGGGGGCTGGGCAGCCCCAGCATTTT.

This clonotype was seen more than once but under ten times. The chain is built from TRBV20-1 and TRBJ2-1; 11 nucleotides line up with TRBD2. Trimming cost V 0 bases and J 4 bases; bases outside gene matches: 2. The CDR3 consists of 15 residues. Germline CDR1 is DFQATT and CDR2 is SNEGSKA (reference sequence). CDR3: CSARDTSGGYNEQFF. In DNA form, the CDR3 reads TGCAGTGCTAGAGATACTAGCGGGGGTTACAATGAGCAGTTCTTC.

A few counts support this clonotype. The J gene is TRBJ1-1, the V gene TRBV10-3, with D possibly matching TRBD1 (5 bases). CDR1 is ENHRY and CDR2 is SYGVKD in the germline V gene. The CDR3 consists of 16 residues. V was trimmed by 3 bases and J by 5 bases, leaving 19 bases between them. CDR3 nucleotide sequence: TGTGCCATCAGTGATTGGGGGTCGGGTAGGGAGACTGAAGCTTTCTTT. The encoded protein is CAISDWGSGRETEAFF.

The V call is TRBV6-5, the J call TRBJ2-4; possible D gene TRBD1, 6 bases. The germline V gene has CDR1 MNHEY and CDR2 SVGAGI. Trimming left V 2 bases short and J 6 bases short, with 20 bases between. This CDR3 region has 17 residues. In DNA form, the CDR3 reads TGTGCCAGCAGTTACGGACAGCCCGGCAACTTGTTAAACATTCAGTACTTC. Its translation is CASSYGQPGNLLNIQYF.

V and J are TRBV9 and TRBJ1-2; possibly TRBD1 for D (5 bases). Trimming took 4 bases from V and 8 from J, leaving 18 bases between them. The germline V gene has CDR1 SGDLS and CDR2 YYNGEE. The CDR3 covers 14 residues. CDR3 sequence (DNA): TGTGCCAGCAGCCGATTCCAGGGACTGGAAGGCTACACCTTC. Amino acids: CASSRFQGLEGYTF.

The gene calls are TRBV5-1 and TRBJ1-2; the D is unclear. Germline CDR1 and CDR2: SGHRS and YFSETQ. The CDR3 extends over 14 amino acids. V lost 0 bases to trimming and J lost 1 base, with 7 bases between them. The CDR3 DNA reads as TGCGCCAGCAGCTTGGTCCCGGGTAACTATGGCTACACCTTC. Translating gives CASSLVPGNYGYTF.

CDR3 amino acids: CASSLDRGFGEQFF. For the CDR3, the DNA is TGTGCCAGCAGCTTAGACAGGGGATTTGGTGAGCAGTTCTTC. The chain carries TRBV7-9 and TRBJ2-1; the match to TRBD1 covers 7 bases. Trimming cost V 1 base and J 9 bases; bases outside gene matches: 6. The CDR3 loop spans 14 amino acids. Germline CDR1 and CDR2: SEHNR and FQNEAQ (reference sequence).

This clonotype was detected only a few times. This chain links TRBV6-1 with TRBJ1-5; 7 bases fit TRBD1. With V trimmed by 6 bases and J by 1 base, 6 bases remained unmatched. The CDR3 totals 15 residues. Looked up from germline, CDR1 is MNHNS and CDR2 is SASEGT. CDR3 region: CASRHDRASNQPQHF. In DNA form, the CDR3 reads TGTGCCAGCAGACACGACAGGGCGAGCAATCAGCCCCAGCATTTT.

The chain uses TRBV2 and TRBJ2-3; the match to TRBD2 covers 9 bases. The trim removed 6 bases at V and 4 bases at J, leaving 17 bases unmatched. Germline values: CDR1 SNHLY, CDR2 FYNNEI. This CDR3 region has 18 residues. CDR3 amino acids: CASRGLAGLTIGPDTQYF. The DNA of the CDR3 is TGTGCCAGCAGAGGCCTAGCGGGGTTGACCATAGGCCCAGATACGCAGTATTTT. The variable domain in full, with the rest retrieved from reference TRBV2 and TRBJ2-3, is EPEVTQTPSHQVTQMGQEVILRCVPISNHLYFYWYRQILGQKVEFLVSFYNNEISEKSEIFDDQFSVERPDGSNFTLKIRSTKLEDSAMYFCASRGLAGLTIGPDTQYFGPGTRLTVL.

The rearrangement links TRBV7-9 to TRBJ2-4; no reliable D call. Trimming removed 0 bases at V and 0 bases at J, with 9 bases between. The length of the CDR3 is 16 residues. Germline CDR1 reads SEHNR; CDR2 reads FQNEAQ (reference sequence). The CDR3 DNA reads as TGTGCCAGCAGCTTAGCGTCCAGTATAGCCAAAAACATTCAGTACTTC. Translation gives CASSLASSIAKNIQYF.

This clonotype was detected only a few times. This chain joins TRBV29-1 and TRBJ1-2; D might be TRBD1 (5 bases). CDR1 SQVTM and CDR2 ANQGSEA come from the germline V gene. The CDR3 covers 13 residues. The V gene lost 6 bases and the J gene lost 4 bases, with 15 bases spanning the gap. CDR3 in DNA: TGCAGCGTCGCTGGGGGGGGTTCCTATGGCTACACCTTC. It specifies CSVAGGGSYGYTF.

This CDR3 reads CSAPVPGQGPYGYTF. CDR3 in DNA: TGCAGTGCTCCCGTTCCGGGACAGGGGCCTTATGGCTACACCTTC. V is TRBV20-1 and J is TRBJ1-2; 10 bases line up with TRBD1. Germline V gives CDR1 DFQATT, CDR2 SNEGSKA (reference sequence). The V segment lost 5 bases and the J segment 5 bases; nucleotides outside the gene matches: 11. CDR3 length: 15 residues.

This clonotype was recorded many times. The rearrangement uses TRBV3-1 and TRBJ1-6, with no clear D. This CDR3 contains 14 residues. Trimming shortened V by 1 base and J by 8 bases, and 9 bases separated the two germline ends. The germline V gene has CDR1 LGHDT and CDR2 YNNKEL (reference sequence). The CDR3 reads CASSQVGFYSPLHF. The CDR3, as DNA: TGTGCCAGCAGCCAAGTTGGGTTTTATTCACCCCTCCACTTT.

The chain joins TRBV18 to TRBJ1-4; possible D gene TRBD1, 5 bases. The CDR3 has 14 amino acids. V was trimmed by 2 bases and J by 8 bases, leaving 12 bases between them. Germline V gene sequence: CDR1 KGHSH, CDR2 LQKENI. DNA of the CDR3: TGTGCCAGCTCACCATGGGGGGATTTGGAAAAACTGTTTTTT. Protein sequence: CASSPWGDLEKLFF.